The entry below gives a single T cell receptor (beta chain) sequence along with its context. Its specificity is unknown. PCR was performed using 60 Vbeta and 13 Jbeta primers. TCRdb keeps only in-frame clones here, not all; method: immunoSEQ multiplex PCR. The sample carries approximately 95,000 clones, about 81% recorded once. The sample is drawn from a study of cytomegalovirus exposure and HLA in healthy donors. Overall study context: Earlier, approximately 110 million unique TCR beta sequences were recovered from around 190 million T cells by an analysis. Regarding the study as a whole: Analysis performed later showed TCR beta chains linked to HLA being more clonally expanded than equally common others. The authors later found most CMV-associated TCR beta chains appeared HLA-restricted. Diagnosis of cytomegalovirus status made by the classifier reportedly showed high specificity and sensitivity.

The V and J ends lost 2 bases and 2 bases respectively, with 9 bases between them. The CDR3 runs to 14 residues. Germline-derived CDR1 and CDR2 are LNHDA and SQIVND (reference sequence). The TCR comes from a man between 18 and 35 years old in good health and CMV-seropositive. Sequencing used PBMCs. The V gene is TRBV19, the J gene TRBJ1-2; D is unclear. The CDR3 DNA sequence: TGTGCCAGTAGTATACTTCCGGGGAACTATGGCTACACCTTC. It codes for CASSILPGNYGYTF.